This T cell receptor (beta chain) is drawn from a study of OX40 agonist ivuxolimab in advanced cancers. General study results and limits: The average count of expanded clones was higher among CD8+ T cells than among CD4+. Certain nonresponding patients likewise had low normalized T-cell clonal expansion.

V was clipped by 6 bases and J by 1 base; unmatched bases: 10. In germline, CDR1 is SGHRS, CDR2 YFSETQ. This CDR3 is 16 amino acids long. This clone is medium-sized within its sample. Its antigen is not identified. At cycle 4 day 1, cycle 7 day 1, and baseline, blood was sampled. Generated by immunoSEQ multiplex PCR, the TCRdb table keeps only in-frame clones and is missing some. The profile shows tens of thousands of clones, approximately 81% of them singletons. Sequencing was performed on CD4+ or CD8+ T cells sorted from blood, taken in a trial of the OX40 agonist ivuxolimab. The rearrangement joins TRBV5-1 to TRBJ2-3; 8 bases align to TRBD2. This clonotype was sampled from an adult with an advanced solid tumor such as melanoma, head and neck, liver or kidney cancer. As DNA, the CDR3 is TGCGCCAGCACCCCCGCGGGGGGCGTTGGCACAGATACGCAGTATTTT. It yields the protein CASTPAGGVGTDTQYF.